These 8 T cell receptor beta chains came from one sample sequenced in a study of spatial heterogeneity in lung cancer. Notes on the study in general: Counts of expanded alpha and beta TCRs within tumors tracked the tumor nonsynonymous mutation count.

These receptors have no identified antigens. Time point noted: sample taken at primary tumor resection. One entry per CDR3 protein, called by TCRdb with MiXCR from the 5' RACE reads. In the table there are 6,000 to 9,500 distinct CDR3 sequences, around 8.4% of which are singletons. Sample: lung tumor tissue, taken at surgery. These receptors were obtained from a male donor with early-stage non-small cell lung cancer.

This clonotype was seen only once. Possible read error: a much larger clone is one base away. This rearrangement joins TRBV5-1 to TRBJ2-2; the match to TRBD1 covers 7 bases. Germline trimming cut 7 bases from V and 6 bases from J; bases unmatched to any gene: 9. CDR3 length: 14 residues. Looked up from germline, CDR1 is SGHRS and CDR2 is YFSETQ. CDR3 sequence reads: CASQQGLDAGELFF. DNA of the CDR3: TGCGCCAGCCAACAGGGGCTCGACGCCGGGGAGCTGTTTTTT. The full variable domain, completed using reference TRBV5-1 and TRBJ2-2, is KAGVTQTPRYLIKTRGQQVTLSCSPISGHRSVSWYQQTPGQGLQFLFEYFSETQRNKGNFPGRFSGRQFSNSRSEMNVSTLELGDSALYLCASQQGLDAGELFFGEGSRLTVL.

Sample share makes this clonotype medium-sized (0.01 to 0.1%). The genes are TRBV18 and TRBJ1-1; TRBD1 matches at 9 bases. Germline V gives CDR1 KGHSH, CDR2 LQKENI. The CDR3 spans 13 residues. Trimming at V came to 4 bases and at J to 8 bases, leaving 5 bases not matched to a gene. The CDR3 nucleotides read TGTGCCAGCTCACAAGAACAGGGGGCGGAAGCTTTCTTT. Translating gives CASSQEQGAEAFF.

This clonotype was seen many times. V usage is TRBV20-1 and J usage is TRBJ1-1, with D hard to call. The CDR3 totals 13 residues. V was clipped by 0 bases and J by 11 bases, with 16 bases between them. Per the germline V gene, CDR1 is DFQATT and CDR2 is SNEGSKA (reference sequence). CDR3 sequence: CSARDHEASTAFF. Here the CDR3 DNA reads TGCAGTGCTAGAGATCATGAGGCCTCGACGGCTTTCTTT.

This clonotype came up a few times. The chain uses TRBV12-5 and TRBJ2-1; D is possibly TRBD2 (5 bases). Germline V gene sequence: CDR1 LGHNT, CDR2 FRNRAP. Trimming took off 7 bases at V and 3 bases at J, with 7 bases between the two ends. The CDR3 length is 12 residues. The CDR3 DNA follows: TGTGCTAGTGCCGGACTCTACAATGAGCAGTTCTTC. It encodes CASAGLYNEQFF.

This clonotype is labeled as medium-sized. This chain joins TRBV5-1 and TRBJ2-6; TRBD2 aligns across 7 bases. The V segment lost 4 bases and the J segment 0 bases; nucleotides outside the gene matches: 7. CDR1 is SGHRS and CDR2 is YFSETQ in the germline V gene. The CDR3 spans 17 residues. CDR3 sequence: CASSSPGTNSGANVLTF. CDR3 coding DNA: TGCGCCAGCAGCAGTCCCGGGACTAACTCTGGGGCCAACGTCCTGACTTTC.

This clonotype is labeled medium-sized. Written as DNA, the CDR3 is TGTGCCAGCAGTGACGGGAGGGCCCCAGAGACCCAGTACTTC. This sequence encodes CASSDGRAPETQYF. The chain joins TRBV25-1 to TRBJ2-5, with 8 bases identical to TRBD2. V trimming: 3 bases; J trimming: 4 bases; junction bases outside the gene matches: 4. CDR3 size: 14 residues. The germline V gene encodes CDR1 MGHDK and CDR2 SYGVNS.

This clonotype is labeled medium-sized. The chain combines TRBV5-1 with TRBJ2-6; the match to TRBD1 covers 12 bases. The V gene's germline CDR1 is SGHRS and CDR2 YFSETQ. The CDR3 is 18 residues long. With 4 bases clipped from V and 2 bases from J, the junction kept 7 bases outside the gene matches. The CDR3 sequence is CASSPAGTGGAGANVLTF. As DNA, the CDR3 is TGCGCCAGCAGCCCGGCCGGGACAGGGGGCGCTGGGGCCAACGTCCTGACTTTC.

This clonotype showed up many times. This chain joins TRBV20-1 and TRBJ2-1, with 8 bases fitting TRBD2. The germline V gene has CDR1 DFQATT and CDR2 SNEGSKA (reference sequence). V gave up 2 bases and J gave up 7 bases; unmatched junction bases: 7. The CDR3 has 14 residues. CDR3 bases: TGCAGTGCTAGAAGTCTAGCGGGCACTAATGAGCAGTTCTTC. Translated, it gives CSARSLAGTNEQFF.